This T cell receptor (beta chain) derives from a study of Graves' ophthalmopathy and Graves' hyperthyroidism. Overall study findings and caveats: Sensitivity of under 71% and specificity of about 72% were achieved by the model that predicted ophthalmopathy progression.

This clonotype has a single count. What it binds is unknown. Patients in the hyperthyroidism group, adults aged 18 to 65, were newly diagnosed, under 2 months' duration. Amplification from RNA transcripts yielded the TCR beta CDR3 regions. First-round RT-PCR employed HTBI primers, with a second-round multiplex PCR after it. TCRdb re-called the multiplex PCR reads through MiXCR, storing one row per CDR3 protein. Of about 600,000 distinct CDR3 sequences detected, about 40% appear once; the ten largest clones hold approximately 4.1%. V lost 6 bases and J lost 5, with 23 bases in between. Germline CDR1 and CDR2: SQVTM and ANQGSEA. The CDR3 totals 15 residues.

Sequenced sample: peripheral blood or thyroid tissue (not recorded which). J is TRBJ2-7 and V is TRBV29-1; TRBD1 or TRBD2 may be the D gene (6 bases each). The clonotype originates from an adult man with Graves' hyperthyroidism. CDR3 DNA sequence: TGCAGCGTCCTGACTACCACAGGGAGGCCTAACGAGCAGTACTTC. As protein: CSVLTTTGRPNEQYF.